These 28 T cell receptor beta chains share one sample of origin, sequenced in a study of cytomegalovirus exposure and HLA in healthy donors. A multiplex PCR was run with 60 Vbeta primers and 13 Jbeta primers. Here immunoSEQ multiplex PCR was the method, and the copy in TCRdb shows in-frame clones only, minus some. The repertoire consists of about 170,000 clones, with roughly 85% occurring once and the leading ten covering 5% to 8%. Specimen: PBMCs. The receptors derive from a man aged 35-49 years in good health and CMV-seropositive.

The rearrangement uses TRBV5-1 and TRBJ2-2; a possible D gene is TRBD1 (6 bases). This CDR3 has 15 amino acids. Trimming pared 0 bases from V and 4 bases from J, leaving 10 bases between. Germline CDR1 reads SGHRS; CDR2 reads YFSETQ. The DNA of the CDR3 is TGCGCCAGCAGCTTGGATACAGGGTTCACCGGGGAGCTGTTTTTT. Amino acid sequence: CASSLDTGFTGELFF.

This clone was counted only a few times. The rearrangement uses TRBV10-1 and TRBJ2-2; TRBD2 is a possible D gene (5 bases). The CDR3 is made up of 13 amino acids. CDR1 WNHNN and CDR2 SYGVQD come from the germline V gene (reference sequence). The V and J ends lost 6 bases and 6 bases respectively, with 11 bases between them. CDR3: CASSRGSPGELFF. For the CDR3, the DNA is TGCGCCAGCAGCCGAGGGAGCCCCGGGGAGCTGTTTTTT.

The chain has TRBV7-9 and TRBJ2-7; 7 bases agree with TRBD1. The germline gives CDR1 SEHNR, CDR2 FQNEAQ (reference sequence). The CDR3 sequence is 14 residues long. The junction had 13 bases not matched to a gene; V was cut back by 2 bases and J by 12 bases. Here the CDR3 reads CASSLRQGDLGWYF. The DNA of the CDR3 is TGTGCCAGCAGCTTAAGGCAGGGGGACCTGGGATGGTACTTC.

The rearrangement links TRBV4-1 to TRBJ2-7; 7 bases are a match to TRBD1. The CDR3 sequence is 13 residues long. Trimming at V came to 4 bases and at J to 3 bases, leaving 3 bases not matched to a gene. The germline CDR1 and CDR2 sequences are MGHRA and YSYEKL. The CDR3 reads CASSLDRVYEQYF. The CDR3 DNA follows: TGCGCCAGCAGCCTCGACAGGGTCTACGAGCAGTACTTC.

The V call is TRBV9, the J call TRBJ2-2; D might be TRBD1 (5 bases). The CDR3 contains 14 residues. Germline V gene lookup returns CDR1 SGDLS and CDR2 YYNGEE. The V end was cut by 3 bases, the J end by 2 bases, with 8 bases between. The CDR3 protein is CASSADRNTGELFF. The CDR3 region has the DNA TGTGCCAGCAGCGCTGACAGAAACACCGGGGAGCTGTTTTTT.

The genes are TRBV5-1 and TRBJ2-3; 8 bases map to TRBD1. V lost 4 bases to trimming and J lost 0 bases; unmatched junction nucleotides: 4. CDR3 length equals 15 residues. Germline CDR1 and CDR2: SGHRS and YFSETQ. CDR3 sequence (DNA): TGCGCCAGCAGCAAAAGGACAGGGAGCACAGATACGCAGTATTTT. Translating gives CASSKRTGSTDTQYF.

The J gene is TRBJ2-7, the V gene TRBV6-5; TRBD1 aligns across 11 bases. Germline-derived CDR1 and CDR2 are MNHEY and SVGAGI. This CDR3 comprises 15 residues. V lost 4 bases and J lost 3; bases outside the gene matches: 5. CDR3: CASSFSGTGGYEQYF. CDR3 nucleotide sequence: TGTGCCAGCAGTTTTTCCGGGACAGGGGGCTACGAGCAGTACTTC.

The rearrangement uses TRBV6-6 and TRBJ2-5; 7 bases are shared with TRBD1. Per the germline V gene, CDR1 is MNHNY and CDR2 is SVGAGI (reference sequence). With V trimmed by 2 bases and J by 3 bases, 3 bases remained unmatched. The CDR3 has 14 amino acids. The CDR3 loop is CASSYPGTEETQYF. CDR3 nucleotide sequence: TGTGCCAGCAGTTACCCCGGGACAGAAGAGACCCAGTACTTC.

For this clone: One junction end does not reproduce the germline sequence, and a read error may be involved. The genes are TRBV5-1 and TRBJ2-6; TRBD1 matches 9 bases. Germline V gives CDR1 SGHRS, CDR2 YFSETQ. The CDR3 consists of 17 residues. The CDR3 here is CASSLTGGGSGANGLTF. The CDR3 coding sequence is TGCGCCAGCAGCTTGACAGGGGGCGGCTCTGGGGCCAACGGCCTGACTTTC.

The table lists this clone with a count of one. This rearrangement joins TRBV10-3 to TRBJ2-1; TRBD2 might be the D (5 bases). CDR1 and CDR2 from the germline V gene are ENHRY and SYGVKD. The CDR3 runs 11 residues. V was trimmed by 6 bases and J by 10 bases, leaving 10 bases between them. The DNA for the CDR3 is TGTGCCATCAGACTAGACACAGAGCAGTTCTTC. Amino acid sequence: CAIRLDTEQFF.

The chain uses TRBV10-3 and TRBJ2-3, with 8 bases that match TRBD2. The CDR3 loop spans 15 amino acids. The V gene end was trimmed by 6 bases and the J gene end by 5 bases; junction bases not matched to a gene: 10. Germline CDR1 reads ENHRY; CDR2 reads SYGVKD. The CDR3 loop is CAIRFSGKSGDTQYF. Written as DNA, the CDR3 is TGTGCCATCAGGTTTAGCGGGAAGTCGGGAGATACGCAGTATTTT.

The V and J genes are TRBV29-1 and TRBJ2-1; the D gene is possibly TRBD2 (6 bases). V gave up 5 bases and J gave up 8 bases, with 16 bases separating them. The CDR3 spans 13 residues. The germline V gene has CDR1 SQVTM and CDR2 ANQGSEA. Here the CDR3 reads CSVSSATRYEQFF. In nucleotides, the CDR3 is TGCAGCGTTTCCTCCGCGACTAGGTATGAGCAGTTCTTC.

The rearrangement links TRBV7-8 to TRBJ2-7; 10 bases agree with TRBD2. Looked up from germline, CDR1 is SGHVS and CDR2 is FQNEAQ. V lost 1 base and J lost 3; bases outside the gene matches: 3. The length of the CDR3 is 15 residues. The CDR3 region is CASSLETSGYYEQYF. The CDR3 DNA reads TGTGCCAGCAGCTTAGAGACTAGCGGGTACTACGAGCAGTACTTC.

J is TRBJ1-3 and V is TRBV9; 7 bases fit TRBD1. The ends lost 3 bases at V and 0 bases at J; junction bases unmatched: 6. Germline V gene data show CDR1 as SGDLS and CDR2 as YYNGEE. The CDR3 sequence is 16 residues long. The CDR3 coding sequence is TGTGCCAGCAGCGCGCGACAGGGTAGCTCTGGAAACACCATATATTTT. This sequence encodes CASSARQGSSGNTIYF.

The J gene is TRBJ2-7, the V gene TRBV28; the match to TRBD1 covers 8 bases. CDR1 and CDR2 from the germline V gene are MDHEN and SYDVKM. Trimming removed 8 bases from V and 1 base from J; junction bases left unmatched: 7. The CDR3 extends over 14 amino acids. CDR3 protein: CASWSGQGSYEQYF. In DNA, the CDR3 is TGTGCCAGCTGGTCAGGACAGGGATCCTACGAGCAGTACTTC.

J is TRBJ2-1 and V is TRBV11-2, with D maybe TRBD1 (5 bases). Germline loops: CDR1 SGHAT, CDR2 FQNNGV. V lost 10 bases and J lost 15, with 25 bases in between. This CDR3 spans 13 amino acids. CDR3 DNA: TGTGCCACCGACGATAAACGGACACGCCGTGGGTTCTTC. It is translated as CATDDKRTRRGFF.

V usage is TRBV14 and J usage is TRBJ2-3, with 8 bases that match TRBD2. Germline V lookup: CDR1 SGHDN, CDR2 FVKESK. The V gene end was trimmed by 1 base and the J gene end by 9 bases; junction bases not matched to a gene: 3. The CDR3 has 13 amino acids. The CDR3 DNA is TGTGCCAGCAGCCAAGCGGGGGGGCGCACGCAGTATTTT. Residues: CASSQAGGRTQYF.

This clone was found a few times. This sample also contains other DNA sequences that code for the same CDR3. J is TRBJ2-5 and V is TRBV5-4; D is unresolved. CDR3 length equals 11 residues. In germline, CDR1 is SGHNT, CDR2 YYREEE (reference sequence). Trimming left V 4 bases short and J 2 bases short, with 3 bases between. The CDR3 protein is CASSLQETQYF. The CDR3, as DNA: TGTGCCAGCAGCCTGCAAGAGACCCAGTACTTC.

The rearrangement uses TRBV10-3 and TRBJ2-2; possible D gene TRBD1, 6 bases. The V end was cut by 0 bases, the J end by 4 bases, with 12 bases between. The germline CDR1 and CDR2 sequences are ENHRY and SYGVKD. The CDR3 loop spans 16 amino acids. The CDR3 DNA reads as TGTGCCATCAGTGAGTCGTCGACAGGTCCCACCGGGGAGCTGTTTTTT. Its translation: CAISESSTGPTGELFF.

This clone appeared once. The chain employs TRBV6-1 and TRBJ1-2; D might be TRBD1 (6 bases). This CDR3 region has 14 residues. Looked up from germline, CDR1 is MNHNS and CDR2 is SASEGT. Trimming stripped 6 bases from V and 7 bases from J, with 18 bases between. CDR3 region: CASRGAGRVRGYTF. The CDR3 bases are TGTGCCAGCAGGGGGGCAGGGCGTGTGCGTGGCTACACCTTC.

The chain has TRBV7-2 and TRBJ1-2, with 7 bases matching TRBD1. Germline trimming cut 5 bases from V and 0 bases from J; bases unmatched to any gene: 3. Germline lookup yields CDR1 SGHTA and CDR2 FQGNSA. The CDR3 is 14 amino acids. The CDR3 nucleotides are TGTGCCAGCAGCGCCAGGGGGACTAACTATGGCTACACCTTC. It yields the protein CASSARGTNYGYTF.

The CDR3 DNA reads TGCAGCTTTCGCCGGACAGCGAACACCGGGGAGCTGTTTTTT. This gives the protein CSFRRTANTGELFF. The rearrangement links TRBV29-1 to TRBJ2-2; D perhaps matches TRBD1 (6 bases). CDR1 is SQVTM and CDR2 is ANQGSEA in the germline V gene. V was trimmed by 8 bases and J by 0 bases, leaving 13 bases between them. The CDR3 totals 14 residues.

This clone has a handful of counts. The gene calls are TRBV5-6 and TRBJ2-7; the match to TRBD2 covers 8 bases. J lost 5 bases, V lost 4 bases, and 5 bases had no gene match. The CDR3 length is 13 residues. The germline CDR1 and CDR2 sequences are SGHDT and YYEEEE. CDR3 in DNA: TGTGCCAGCAGCAAGACTAGCGTCGACGAGCAGTACTTC. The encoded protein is CASSKTSVDEQYF.

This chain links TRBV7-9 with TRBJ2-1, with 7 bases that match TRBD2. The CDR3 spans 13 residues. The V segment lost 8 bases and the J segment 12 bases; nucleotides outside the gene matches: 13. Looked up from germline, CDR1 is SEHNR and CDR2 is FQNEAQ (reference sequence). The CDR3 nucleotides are TGTGCCAGCGGACTAGAGTCCTCGCACGTGCAGTTCTTC. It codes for CASGLESSHVQFF.

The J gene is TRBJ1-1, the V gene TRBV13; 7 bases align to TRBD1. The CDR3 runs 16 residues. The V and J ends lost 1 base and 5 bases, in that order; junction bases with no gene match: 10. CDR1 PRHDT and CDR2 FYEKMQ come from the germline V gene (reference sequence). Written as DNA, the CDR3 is TGTGCCAGCAGCTTAGAAAACCTCGACAGGGCGACTGAAGCTTTCTTT. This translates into CASSLENLDRATEAFF. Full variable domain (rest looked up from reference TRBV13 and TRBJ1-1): AAGVIQSPRHLIKEKRETATLKCYPIPRHDTVYWYQQGPGQDPQFLISFYEKMQSDKGSIPDRFSAQQFSDYHSELNMSSLELGDSALYFCASSLENLDRATEAFFGQGTRLTVV.

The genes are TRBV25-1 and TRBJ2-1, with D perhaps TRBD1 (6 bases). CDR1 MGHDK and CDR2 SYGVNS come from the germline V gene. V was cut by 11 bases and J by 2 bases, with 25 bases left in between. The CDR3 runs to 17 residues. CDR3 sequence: CAPHSYAGQSTYNEQFF. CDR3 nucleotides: TGTGCCCCCCACTCATATGCCGGACAGTCTACCTACAATGAGCAGTTCTTC.

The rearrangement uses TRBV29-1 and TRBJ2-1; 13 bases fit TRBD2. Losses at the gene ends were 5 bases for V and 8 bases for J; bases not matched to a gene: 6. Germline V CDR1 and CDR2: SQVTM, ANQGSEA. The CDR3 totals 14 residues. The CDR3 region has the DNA TGCAGCGTTCGGACTAGCGGGGGTCTTGATGAGCAGTTCTTC. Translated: CSVRTSGGLDEQFF.

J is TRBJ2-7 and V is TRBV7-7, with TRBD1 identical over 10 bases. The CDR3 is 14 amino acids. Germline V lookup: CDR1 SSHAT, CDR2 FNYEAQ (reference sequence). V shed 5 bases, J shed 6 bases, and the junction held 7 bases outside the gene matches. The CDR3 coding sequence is TGTGCCAGCAGCCCAGGACAGGGGGTTGGCGAGCAGTACTTC. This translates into CASSPGQGVGEQYF.